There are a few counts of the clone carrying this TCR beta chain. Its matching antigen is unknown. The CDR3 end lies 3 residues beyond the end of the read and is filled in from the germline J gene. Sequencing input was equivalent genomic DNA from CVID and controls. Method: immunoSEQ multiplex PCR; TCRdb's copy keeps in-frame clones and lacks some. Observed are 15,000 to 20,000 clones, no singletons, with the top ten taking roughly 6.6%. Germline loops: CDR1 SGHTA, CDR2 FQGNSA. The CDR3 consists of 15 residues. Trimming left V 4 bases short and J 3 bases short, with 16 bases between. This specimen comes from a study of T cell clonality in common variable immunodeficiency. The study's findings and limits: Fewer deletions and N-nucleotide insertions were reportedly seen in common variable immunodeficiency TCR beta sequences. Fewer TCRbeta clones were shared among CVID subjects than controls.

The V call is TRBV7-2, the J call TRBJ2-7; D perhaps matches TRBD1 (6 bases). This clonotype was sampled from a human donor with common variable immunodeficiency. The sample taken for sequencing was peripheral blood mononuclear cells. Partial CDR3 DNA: TGTGCCAGCAGCTGGAGGACAGCCGTCCTCTACGAG. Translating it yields CASSWRTAVLYE. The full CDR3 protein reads CASSWRTAVLYEQYF.